Presented here are 15 T cell receptor beta chains from one specimen sequenced in a study of radiotherapy plus CTLA-4 blockade in lung cancer (dated by TCRdb to the late 2010s). Preparation of the library involved the immunoSEQ multiplex PCR assay. Held by TCRdb, this immuneACCESS table contains in-frame sequences only and omits some clones. Under half of the omission traces to an unresolved V gene where checked; the cause of the rest is unknown. The sample records 70,000 to 95,000 clones, about 80% of which are singletons. The ten largest clones capture 13% to 15% of the sample. Sequenced here: peripheral blood, sampled from a patient treated with radiotherapy plus ipilimumab. The receptors were sampled from a human donor with non-small cell lung cancer that progressed on radiotherapy plus ipilimumab.

This clone was recorded once. The rearrangement joins TRBV15 to TRBJ1-2, with 7 positions matching TRBD1. V trimming: 0 bases; J trimming: 2 bases; junction bases outside the gene matches: 6. Germline assignment: CDR1 LNHNV and CDR2 YYDKDF (reference sequence). The CDR3 loop spans 16 amino acids. In nucleotides, the CDR3 is TGTGCCACCAGCAGAGATTTTCCAGGGGGAAACTATGGCTACACCTTC. This gives the protein CATSRDFPGGNYGYTF.

CDR3 amino acids: CASKRGDNINFQETQYF. The CDR3 DNA is TGTGCCAGCAAGCGAGGGGACAACATAAACTTCCAAGAGACCCAGTACTTC. J is TRBJ2-5 and V is TRBV7-8, with D perhaps TRBD1 (6 bases). Germline assignment: CDR1 SGHVS and CDR2 FQNEAQ. V dropped 7 bases and J dropped 1 base, with 22 bases sitting between them. This CDR3 comprises 17 residues. Based on the CDR3 plus reference TRBV7-8 and TRBJ2-5, the full variable domain is GAGVSQSPRYKVAKRGQDVALRCDPISGHVSLFWYQQALGQGPEFLTYFQNEAQLDKSGLPSDRFFAERPEGSVSTLKIQRTQQEDSAVYLCASKRGDNINFQETQYFGPGTRLLVL.

The chain recombines TRBV5-4 with TRBJ2-2, with D perhaps TRBD1 or TRBD2 (5 bases each). The CDR3 totals 15 residues. Trimming took 6 bases from V and 0 from J, leaving 12 bases between them. CDR1 is SGHNT and CDR2 is YYREEE in the germline V gene (reference sequence). The CDR3 reads CASTREGPNTGELFF. DNA for the CDR3: TGTGCCAGCACCAGAGAGGGACCGAACACCGGGGAGCTGTTTTTT.

The V and J genes are TRBV5-1 and TRBJ2-5, with 7 bases aligning to TRBD2. Germline V gene data show CDR1 as SGHRS and CDR2 as YFSETQ. The V and J ends lost 3 bases and 4 bases, in that order; junction bases with no gene match: 12. This CDR3 is 16 amino acids long. CDR3 DNA: TGCGCCAGCAGCTCCCACGGAGAGGGGAGGGTAGAGACCCAGTACTTC. Translation: CASSSHGEGRVETQYF. Combining the CDR3 with reference TRBV5-1 and TRBJ2-5 gives the whole variable domain KAGVTQTPRYLIKTRGQQVTLSCSPISGHRSVSWYQQTPGQGLQFLFEYFSETQRNKGNFPGRFSGRQFSNSRSEMNVSTLELGDSALYLCASSSHGEGRVETQYFGPGTRLLVL.

The chain is built from TRBV7-3 and TRBJ2-5, with D perhaps matching TRBD2 (6 bases). CDR3 length: 13 residues. V was trimmed by 2 bases and J by 5 bases, leaving 9 bases between them. Germline CDR1 and CDR2: SGHTA and FQGTGA. CDR3 amino acids: CASSLGGRETQYF. As DNA, the CDR3 is TGTGCCAGCAGCTTAGGAGGGCGGGAGACCCAGTACTTC.

This clone was seen just once. The V call is TRBV7-2, the J call TRBJ2-4; 8 positions match TRBD2. Trimming removed 5 bases from V and 8 bases from J; junction bases left unmatched: 11. Per germline, CDR1 SGHTA and CDR2 FQGNSA. The CDR3 has 15 amino acids. CDR3 residues: CASSEPMGLEDIQYF. CDR3 nucleotides: TGTGCCAGCAGCGAGCCGATGGGACTAGAAGACATTCAGTACTTC.

The rearrangement links TRBV15 to TRBJ1-4; possible D gene TRBD1, 6 bases. The V end was cut by 3 bases, the J end by 4 bases, with 6 bases between. From germline, CDR1 is LNHNV and CDR2 YYDKDF (reference sequence). The CDR3 contains 13 residues. This CDR3 reads CATSRDSNEKLFF. The CDR3, as DNA: TGTGCCACCAGCAGGGACAGTAATGAAAAACTGTTTTTT.

The genes are TRBV27 and TRBJ1-2; TRBD1 matches 7 bases. V was pared by 1 base and J by 7 bases, with 6 bases of the junction left unmatched. CDR1 MNHEY and CDR2 SMNVEV come from the germline V gene (reference sequence). CDR3 length: 14 amino acids. This CDR3 is CASSLYPQGSGYTF. The DNA for the CDR3 is TGTGCCAGCAGTTTATACCCACAGGGGTCTGGCTACACCTTC.

V usage is TRBV19 and J usage is TRBJ2-7; 8 positions agree with TRBD1. The germline CDR1 and CDR2 sequences are LNHDA and SQIVND (reference sequence). CDR3 length: 14 amino acids. V gave up 4 bases and J gave up 4 bases; unmatched junction bases: 6. CDR3 nucleotides: TGTGCCAGTAGTAGAAACAGGGGGGCGTACGAGCAGTACTTC. Its protein product is CASSRNRGAYEQYF.

This chain connects TRBV9 to TRBJ1-3; no clear D. Germline lookup yields CDR1 SGDLS and CDR2 YYNGEE. V lost 6 bases, J lost 0 bases, and 10 bases lay in between. This CDR3 has 14 residues. CDR3 in amino acids: CASMNGLSGNTIYF. The CDR3 DNA is TGTGCCAGCATGAACGGACTCTCTGGAAACACCATATATTTT.

The J gene is TRBJ2-3, the V gene TRBV11-3, with a possible D match to TRBD2 (6 bases). This CDR3 spans 14 amino acids. V lost 5 bases and J lost 4, with 13 bases in between. From germline, CDR1 is SGHNT and CDR2 YENEEA. CDR3: CASSQKAGPDTQYF. The DNA for the CDR3 is TGTGCCAGCAGCCAAAAGGCGGGGCCAGATACGCAGTATTTT.

The CDR3 nucleotides read TGTGCCAGCAGCTTACAGGGGGCGGGGACCGGGGAGCTGTTTTTT. Residues: CASSLQGAGTGELFF. This rearrangement joins TRBV7-2 to TRBJ2-2, with TRBD1 matching 8 bases. V shed 2 bases and J 5 bases; nucleotides not matched to a gene: 4. The CDR3 loop spans 15 amino acids. Germline V lookup: CDR1 SGHTA, CDR2 FQGNSA.

V is TRBV5-4 and J is TRBJ2-6, with TRBD1 identical over 7 bases. Trimming removed 4 bases from V and 2 bases from J; junction bases left unmatched: 3. CDR1 and CDR2 from the germline V gene are SGHNT and YYREEE (reference sequence). This CDR3 comprises 15 residues. The chain's CDR3 is CASSVQGAGANVLTF. CDR3 nucleotides: TGTGCCAGCAGCGTTCAGGGGGCTGGGGCCAACGTCCTGACTTTC.

The gene calls are TRBV29-1 and TRBJ1-1, with 10 bases matching TRBD1. J was trimmed by 4 bases and V by 5 bases; bases with no gene match: 13. CDR1 SQVTM and CDR2 ANQGSEA come from the germline V gene. The length of the CDR3 is 16 residues. The CDR3, as DNA: TGCAGCGTTTCCAGGGGACAGGGGACCGTCGTCACTGAAGCTTTCTTT. Translated: CSVSRGQGTVVTEAFF.

By share of the sample, this clone is medium-sized. The chain joins TRBV5-4 to TRBJ2-7; either TRBD1 or TRBD2 may fit D (5 bases each). Trimming stripped 4 bases from V and 7 bases from J, with 18 bases between. The CDR3 spans 14 residues. Germline V gives CDR1 SGHNT, CDR2 YYREEE (reference sequence). The CDR3 nucleotides are TGTGCCAGCAGCGGGGACGGTATTTACCCGGAGCAGTACTTC. Translated, it gives CASSGDGIYPEQYF.